The 10 T cell receptor beta chains in this list originate from one sample, sequenced in a study of metastatic and nonmetastatic thyroid tumors. Thyroid surgery was preceded by no treatment in any patient. TCRdb re-clonotyped the PCR reads via MiXCR. The sample includes 15,000 or so clones, 3.5% to 4.5% of them seen just once. Sequencing was done on a sample of tumor tissue. The receptors here all came from a female donor with papillary thyroid cancer or a benign thyroid nodule (not recorded which). Some clones in this sample may be carry-over from other donors' samples.

V usage is TRBV10-3 and J usage is TRBJ1-1; no definite D call. CDR1 is ENHRY, CDR2 SYGVKD, per germline. Deletions cut 2 bases from V and 3 bases from J, with 7 bases between. The CDR3 sequence is 13 residues long. The CDR3 is CAISEPRYTEAFF. In DNA, the CDR3 is TGTGCCATCAGTGAGCCGAGGTACACTGAAGCTTTCTTT.

Details on this clone: A much larger clone lies one base from this, so it may be a read error. Other DNA sequences within the sample encode an identical CDR3. The CDR3 sequence: CASGETGPEQYF. The CDR3 nucleotides are TGTGCCAGTGGGGAGACAGGGCCCGAGCAGTACTTC. The gene calls are TRBV6-1 and TRBJ2-7; 7 bases line up with TRBD1. This CDR3 spans 12 amino acids. Germline CDR1 is MNHNS and CDR2 is SASEGT. Unmatched junction bases numbered 8, after V lost 9 bases and J lost 6 bases.

This clone was detected a few times. The CDR3 bases are TGTGCCGCCTCGGGGACAGACAACACCGGGGAGCTGTTTTTT. This codes for CAASGTDNTGELFF. The J gene is TRBJ2-2, the V gene TRBV24-1, with 7 positions matching TRBD1. J was trimmed by 2 bases and V by 12 bases; bases with no gene match: 8. The CDR3 loop spans 14 amino acids. Germline V CDR1 and CDR2: KGHDR, SFDVKD.

Only a few counts were recorded for this clone. V usage is TRBV6-4 and J usage is TRBJ2-3; D is unclear. V was clipped by 6 bases and J by 0 bases, with 7 bases between them. The CDR3 is 13 amino acids. Germline lookup yields CDR1 MRHNA and CDR2 SNTAGT. The chain's CDR3 is CASSPASTDTQYF. DNA of the CDR3: TGTGCCAGCAGCCCCGCCAGCACAGATACGCAGTATTTT.

About this clone itself: The germline gene is not matched at one end of the junction; a read error may be the cause. J is TRBJ2-7 and V is TRBV6-1; 11 bases align to TRBD1. The length of the CDR3 is 15 residues. The V gene's germline CDR1 is MNHNS and CDR2 SASEGT. The CDR3 nucleotides read TGTGCCAGCAATCGGGACAGGGGGAGCTCCGACGAGCAGTACTTC. This encodes CASNRDRGSSDEQYF.

This clone was counted only a few times. The chain links TRBV5-1 to TRBJ1-2; no clear D gene. Germline lookup yields CDR1 SGHRS and CDR2 YFSETQ. V shed 0 bases and J shed 2 bases, with 11 bases lying between them. The CDR3 is 15 residues long. In DNA form, the CDR3 reads TGCGCCAGCAGCTTGGGTGGGCAACCCAACTATGGCTACACCTTC. Encoded protein: CASSLGGQPNYGYTF.

The chain links TRBV20-1 to TRBJ2-2, with 8 bases matching TRBD2. Germline V gives CDR1 DFQATT, CDR2 SNEGSKA (reference sequence). V was pared by 5 bases and J by 4 bases, with 6 bases of the junction left unmatched. The CDR3 has 14 residues. The CDR3 loop reads CSAGEREFTGELFF. The CDR3 DNA reads TGCAGTGCTGGGGAGCGGGAGTTCACCGGGGAGCTGTTTTTT.

This clone was seen only a few times. The chain is built from TRBV7-2 and TRBJ2-5; D is undetermined. This CDR3 has 13 residues. Trimming took off 4 bases at V and 7 bases at J, with 13 bases between the two ends. Germline V lookup: CDR1 SGHTA, CDR2 FQGNSA. The DNA of the CDR3 is TGTGCCAGCAGCTCGTTAGCTGTCGGGACCCAGTACTTC. It is translated as CASSSLAVGTQYF.

This clone occurred a few times. This sequence may be a read error, since a much larger clone differs from it by one base. The identical CDR3 is also encoded by other nucleotide sequences in the sample. CDR3 nucleotides: TGTGCCAGCAGTTTAAGGGGAAGGGTAATTCAGCCCCAGCATTTT. Its translation: CASSLRGRVIQPQHF. The chain has TRBV28 and TRBJ1-5, with D possibly matching TRBD1 (5 bases). The CDR3 runs to 15 residues. CDR1 and CDR2 (germline): MDHEN, SYDVKM. V was pared by 2 bases and J by 6 bases, with 14 bases between.

The CDR3 protein is CASSPAGTTNEQFF. The CDR3 DNA reads as TGTGCCAGCAGCCCCGCCGGGACTACAAATGAGCAGTTCTTC. The V gene is TRBV6-1, the J gene TRBJ2-1, with 7 bases identical to TRBD2. The CDR3 contains 14 residues. V gave up 6 bases and J gave up 7 bases; unmatched junction bases: 9. Germline CDR1 MNHNS, CDR2 SASEGT.